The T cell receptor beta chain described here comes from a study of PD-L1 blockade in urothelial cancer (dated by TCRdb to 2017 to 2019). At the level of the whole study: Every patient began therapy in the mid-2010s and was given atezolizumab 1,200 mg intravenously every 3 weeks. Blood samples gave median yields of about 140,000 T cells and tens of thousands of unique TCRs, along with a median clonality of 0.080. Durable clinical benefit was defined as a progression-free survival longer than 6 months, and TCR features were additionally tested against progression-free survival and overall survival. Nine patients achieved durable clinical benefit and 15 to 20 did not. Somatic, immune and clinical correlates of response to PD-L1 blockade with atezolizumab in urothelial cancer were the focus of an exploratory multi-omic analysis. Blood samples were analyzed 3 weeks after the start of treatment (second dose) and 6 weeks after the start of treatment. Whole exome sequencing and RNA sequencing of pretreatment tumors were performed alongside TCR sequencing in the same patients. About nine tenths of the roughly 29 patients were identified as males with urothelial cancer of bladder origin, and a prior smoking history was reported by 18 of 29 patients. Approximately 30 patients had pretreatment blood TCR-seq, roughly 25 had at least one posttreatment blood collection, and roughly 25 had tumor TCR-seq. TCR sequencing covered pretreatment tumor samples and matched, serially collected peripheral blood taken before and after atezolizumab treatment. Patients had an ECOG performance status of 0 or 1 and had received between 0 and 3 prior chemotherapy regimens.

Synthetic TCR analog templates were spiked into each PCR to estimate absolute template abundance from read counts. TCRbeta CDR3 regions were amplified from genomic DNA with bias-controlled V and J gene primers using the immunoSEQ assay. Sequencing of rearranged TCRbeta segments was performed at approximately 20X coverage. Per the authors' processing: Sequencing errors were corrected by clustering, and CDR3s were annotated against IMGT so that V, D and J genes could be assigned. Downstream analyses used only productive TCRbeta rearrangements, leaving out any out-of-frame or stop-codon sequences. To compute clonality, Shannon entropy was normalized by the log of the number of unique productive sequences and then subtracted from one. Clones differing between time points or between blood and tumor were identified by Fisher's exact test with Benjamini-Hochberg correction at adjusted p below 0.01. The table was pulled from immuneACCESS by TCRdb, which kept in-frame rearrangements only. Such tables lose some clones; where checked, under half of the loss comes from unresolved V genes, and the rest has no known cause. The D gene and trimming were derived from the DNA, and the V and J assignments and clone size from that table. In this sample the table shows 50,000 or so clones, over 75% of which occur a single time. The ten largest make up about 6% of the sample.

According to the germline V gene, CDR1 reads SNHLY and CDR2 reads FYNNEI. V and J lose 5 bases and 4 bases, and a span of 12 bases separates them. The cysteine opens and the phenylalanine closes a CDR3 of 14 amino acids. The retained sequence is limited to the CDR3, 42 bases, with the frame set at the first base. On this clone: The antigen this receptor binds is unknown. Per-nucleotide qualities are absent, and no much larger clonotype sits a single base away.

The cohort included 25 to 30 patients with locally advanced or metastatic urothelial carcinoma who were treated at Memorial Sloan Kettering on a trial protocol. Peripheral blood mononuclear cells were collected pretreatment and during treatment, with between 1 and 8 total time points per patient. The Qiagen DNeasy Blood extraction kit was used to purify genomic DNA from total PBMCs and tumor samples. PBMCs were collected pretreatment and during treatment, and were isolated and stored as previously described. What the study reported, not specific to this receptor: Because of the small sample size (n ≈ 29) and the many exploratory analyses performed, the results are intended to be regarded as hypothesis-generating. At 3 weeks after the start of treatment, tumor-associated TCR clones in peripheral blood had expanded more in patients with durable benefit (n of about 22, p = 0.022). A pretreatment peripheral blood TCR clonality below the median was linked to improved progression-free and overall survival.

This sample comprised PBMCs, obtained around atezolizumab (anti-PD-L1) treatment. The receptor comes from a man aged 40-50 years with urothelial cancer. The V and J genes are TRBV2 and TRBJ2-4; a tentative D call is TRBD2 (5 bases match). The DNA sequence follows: TGTGCCAGCAGTAACACAGAGGGTAAAAACATTCAGTACTTC. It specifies CASSNTEGKNIQYF.